These 6 T cell receptor beta chains were all obtained from the same sample, sequenced in a study of cytotoxic CD8 clonotypes in ibrutinib-treated CLL. Measured with immunoSEQ multiplex PCR; TCRdb has only the in-frame clones, and not every one. The sample lists about 40,000 clones; approximately 70% were seen once. The sample consisted of PBMCs, taken at disease progression, from a patient treated with ibrutinib. Receptors originate from a human donor with chronic lymphocytic leukemia.

This chain connects TRBV29-1 to TRBJ2-6; 9 nucleotides align to TRBD1. With 6 bases clipped from V and 2 bases from J, the junction kept 20 bases outside the gene matches. Per germline, CDR1 SQVTM and CDR2 ANQGSEA. There are 20 residues in the CDR3. This CDR3 reads CSVLTRTRDRVLPGANVLTF. CDR3 in DNA: TGCAGCGTACTCACGAGAACTCGGGACAGGGTTCTCCCTGGGGCCAACGTCCTGACTTTC.

This chain joins TRBV20-1 and TRBJ1-6; D remains ambiguous. V lost 1 base and J lost 14, with 9 bases in between. The CDR3 spans 11 residues. In germline, CDR1 is DFQATT, CDR2 SNEGSKA (reference sequence). CDR3 residues: CSARGEGTLHF. The CDR3 DNA sequence: TGCAGTGCTAGAGGAGAAGGGACCCTCCACTTT.

This chain joins TRBV6-1 and TRBJ2-5, with D possibly matching TRBD1 (6 bases). The CDR3 is made up of 14 amino acids. Germline loops: CDR1 MNHNS, CDR2 SASEGT. V lost 2 bases, J lost 3 bases, and 10 bases lay in between. The CDR3 bases are TGTGCCAGCAGTGAACAGCACAGGGAAGAGACCCAGTACTTC. Its protein product is CASSEQHREETQYF.

This chain connects TRBV19 to TRBJ2-3, with 8 bases aligning to TRBD1. Trimming at V came to 8 bases and at J to 2 bases, leaving 6 bases not matched to a gene. Germline V gene sequence: CDR1 LNHDA, CDR2 SQIVND (reference sequence). The length of the CDR3 is 14 residues. The CDR3 DNA follows: TGTGCCAGTTCGTGGACAGGGCCCACAGATACGCAGTATTTT. It is translated as CASSWTGPTDTQYF.

The chain recombines TRBV28 with TRBJ1-4; tentative D call: TRBD1 (6 bases). Trimming removed 5 bases from V and 3 bases from J, with 13 bases in between. This CDR3 region has 15 residues. The germline V gene has CDR1 MDHEN and CDR2 SYDVKM. CDR3 region: CASSPRTVSNEKLFF. Written as DNA, the CDR3 is TGTGCCAGCAGTCCCCGGACAGTTTCTAATGAAAAACTGTTTTTT.

A word on this clone: Other nucleotide sequences from this sample produce the same CDR3. The chain links TRBV20-1 to TRBJ1-1; D is undetermined. There are 11 residues in the CDR3. Trimming left V 6 bases short and J 0 bases short, with 5 bases between. Germline CDR1 and CDR2: DFQATT and SNEGSKA (reference sequence). CDR3 sequence (DNA): TGCAGTGCCCTCTTGAACACTGAAGCTTTCTTT. Translated: CSALLNTEAFF.